The 3 T cell receptor beta chains presented below share a single source sample, sequenced in a study of T cell changes during pregnancy in multiple sclerosis. TCRdb's table, derived via immunoSEQ multiplex PCR, lists solely in-frame clones and lacks some. The sample has roughly 72,000 clones; approximately 95% are singletons. The material sequenced was CD4+ T cells from peripheral blood mononuclear cells, taken after pregnancy. The source is a female donor with multiple sclerosis, enrolled in a pregnancy study.

The V and J genes are TRBV5-6 and TRBJ2-1; 13 bases are a match to TRBD2. Germline values: CDR1 SGHDT, CDR2 YYEEEE. The CDR3 consists of 16 residues. Unmatched junction bases numbered 5, after V lost 4 bases and J lost 4 bases. Written as DNA, the CDR3 is TGTGCCAGCAGCGTGGGACTAGCGGGATTGTACAATGAGCAGTTCTTC. It encodes CASSVGLAGLYNEQFF.

V and J are TRBV6-5 and TRBJ2-3; 9 bases map to TRBD2. Per the germline V gene, CDR1 is MNHEY and CDR2 is SVGAGI. The CDR3 covers 14 residues. V dropped 10 bases and J dropped 4; count of bases not matched to a gene: 9. CDR3 bases: TGTGCCACGGGGAGGACTAGCGTGGCAGATACGCAGTATTTT. It encodes CATGRTSVADTQYF.

The chain joins TRBV27 to TRBJ2-3; 7 bases are a match to TRBD2. There are 16 residues in the CDR3. The germline V gene has CDR1 MNHEY and CDR2 SMNVEV (reference sequence). V lost 5 bases and J lost 2; bases outside the gene matches: 10. The CDR3 bases are TGTGCCAGCAGTGAAGGACTAGGCGGGACCACAGATACGCAGTATTTT. Protein sequence: CASSEGLGGTTDTQYF.